One sample yielded the 26 T cell receptor beta chains listed below, sequenced in a study of Ad26.COV2.S vaccination and SARS-CoV-2 variants. Sequencing was performed with immunoSEQ multiplex PCR; in TCRdb, only in-frame clones are kept and a portion is missing. In the table there are approximately 480,000 clones, 87% of which are singletons. Treatment specified: roughly 20 received Ad26.COV2.S at low or high dose, single or two shots; several received placebo; per-sample allocation not given. Sampling happened 63 days after the first vaccine or placebo injection. This material consisted of peripheral blood, taken in a trial of Ad26.COV2.S vaccine versus placebo. Receptors were obtained from a person between 18 and 65 years old who received the Ad26.COV2.S COVID-19 vaccine or a placebo.

The rearrangement joins TRBV30 to TRBJ2-7, with 9 nucleotides matching TRBD1. The CDR3 covers 15 residues. Germline CDR1 and CDR2: GTSNPN and SVGIG (reference sequence). Unmatched junction bases numbered 11, after V lost 7 bases and J lost 1 base. The CDR3 loop is CAFHPDRGSSYEQYF. DNA for the CDR3: TGTGCCTTCCACCCTGACAGGGGGTCTTCCTACGAGCAGTACTTC.

The V gene is TRBV13, the J gene TRBJ1-2, with a possible D match to TRBD1 (5 bases). The CDR3 extends over 13 amino acids. CDR1 and CDR2 from the germline V gene are PRHDT and FYEKMQ (reference sequence). With 4 bases removed from V and 8 bases from J, the gap between germline ends came to 14 bases. CDR3 coding DNA: TGTGCCAGCAGCTCGTTGAGGGGAGGCGGCTACACCTTC. It translates to CASSSLRGGGYTF.

The chain uses TRBV7-3 and TRBJ2-2; no definite D call. From germline, CDR1 is SGHTA and CDR2 FQGTGA. V shed 0 bases and J shed 8 bases, with 7 bases lying between them. CDR3 length: 13 residues. The CDR3 region is CASSLTSRGELFF. The CDR3, as DNA: TGTGCCAGCAGCTTAACTTCTCGGGGGGAGCTGTTTTTT.

V and J are TRBV5-1 and TRBJ2-1; D might be TRBD2 (6 bases). Germline CDR1 reads SGHRS; CDR2 reads YFSETQ. Deletions cut 4 bases from V and 8 bases from J, with 16 bases between. There are 14 residues in the CDR3. CDR3 sequence (DNA): TGCGCCAGCAGCAGATTCGGGACGGGGGATGAGCAGTTCTTC. Its protein product is CASSRFGTGDEQFF.

The gene calls are TRBV7-9 and TRBJ2-1; tentatively, D is TRBD1 or TRBD2 (6 bases each). The CDR3 totals 17 residues. CDR1 SEHNR and CDR2 FQNEAQ come from the germline V gene (reference sequence). V was pared by 3 bases and J by 0 bases, with 15 bases between. CDR3 nucleotide sequence: TGTGCCAGCAGCTTGGAGGGGGGCTGGAGCTCCTACAATGAGCAGTTCTTC. The encoded protein is CASSLEGGWSSYNEQFF.

The chain joins TRBV28 to TRBJ2-6, with TRBD1 matching over 8 bases. CDR1 is MDHEN and CDR2 is SYDVKM in the germline V gene. The CDR3 sequence is 13 residues long. The J segment lost 12 bases and the V segment lost 6 bases, leaving 7 bases of the junction unmatched. This CDR3 reads CASSRTGLVVLTF. The CDR3 bases are TGTGCCAGCAGCCGGACAGGGTTAGTCGTCCTGACTTTC.

The V gene is TRBV6-5, the J gene TRBJ1-4; no definite D call. The V end was cut by 6 bases, the J end by 8 bases, with 10 bases between. In germline, CDR1 is MNHEY, CDR2 SVGAGI. The CDR3 spans 12 residues. The CDR3 loop is CASRPGPEKLFF. The CDR3 nucleotides are TGTGCCAGCAGACCTGGACCGGAAAAACTGTTTTTT.

This clone was picked up a small number of times. The sample holds other DNA sequences that translate to the same CDR3. The chain joins TRBV30 to TRBJ1-2, with D perhaps TRBD1 (6 bases). The germline V gene encodes CDR1 GTSNPN and CDR2 SVGIG (reference sequence). The CDR3 length is 12 residues. The CDR3 sequence: CACPGGQGGYTF. The CDR3 nucleotides are TGTGCGTGCCCCGGGGGCCAGGGGGGCTACACCTTC.

This clone came up once. The same CDR3 is also encoded by other DNA sequences in this sample. This chain uses TRBV5-1 with TRBJ2-7; tentative D call: TRBD1 (6 bases). Looked up from germline, CDR1 is SGHRS and CDR2 is YFSETQ. Trimming left V 0 bases short and J 2 bases short, with 12 bases between. The CDR3 is made up of 15 amino acids. CDR3 loop: CASSLGAGATYEQYF. CDR3 nucleotides: TGCGCCAGCAGCTTGGGGGCAGGGGCCACCTACGAGCAGTACTTC.

The CDR3 nucleotides are TGTGCCAGCAGCCCGGAAGGGACATCTCGAGCTGAAGCTTTCTTT. Residues: CASSPEGTSRAEAFF. The chain is built from TRBV6-5 and TRBJ1-1; possible D gene TRBD1, 6 bases. The V gene's germline CDR1 is MNHEY and CDR2 SVGAGI. With 6 bases removed from V and 6 bases from J, the gap between germline ends came to 20 bases. This CDR3 comprises 15 residues.

V and J are TRBV6-1 and TRBJ1-1; no reliable D call. Germline CDR1 and CDR2: MNHNS and SASEGT. This CDR3 is 11 amino acids long. The V end lost 7 bases, the J end lost 2 bases, and 5 bases lay between the germline ends. This CDR3 is CASTTNTEAFF. CDR3 nucleotides: TGTGCCAGCACGACAAACACTGAAGCTTTCTTT.

Only a few counts were recorded for this clone. The genes are TRBV30 and TRBJ2-7, with D possibly being TRBD2 (6 bases). This CDR3 has 14 amino acids. CDR1 and CDR2 from the germline V gene are GTSNPN and SVGIG (reference sequence). Trimming stripped 7 bases from V and 0 bases from J, with 16 bases between. The CDR3 reads CASSAGLSSYEQYF. The CDR3, as DNA: TGTGCCTCTTCGGCGGGACTGAGCTCCTACGAGCAGTACTTC.

The V call is TRBV13, the J call TRBJ2-1, with 7 bases lining up with TRBD2. The CDR3 covers 14 residues. Looked up from germline, CDR1 is PRHDT and CDR2 is FYEKMQ (reference sequence). The ends lost 2 bases at V and 4 bases at J; junction bases unmatched: 2. CDR3 region: CASSLRDYYNEQFF. The CDR3 coding sequence is TGTGCCAGCAGCTTAAGGGACTATTACAATGAGCAGTTCTTC.

This clone turned up a few times. The chain links TRBV19 to TRBJ2-3, with D maybe TRBD2 (5 bases). The CDR3 covers 17 residues. In germline, CDR1 is LNHDA, CDR2 SQIVND (reference sequence). Trimming cost V 3 bases and J 6 bases, with 22 bases left between them. The CDR3 region is CASSMDPPRAARDTQYF. The CDR3 nucleotides read TGTGCCAGTAGTATGGACCCCCCTCGAGCGGCTAGGGATACGCAGTATTTT.

A single count supports this clone. The chain carries TRBV7-8 and TRBJ2-1; TRBD1 is a possible D gene (5 bases). Trimming took 5 bases from V and 1 from J, leaving 15 bases between them. This CDR3 is 16 amino acids long. Germline-derived CDR1 and CDR2 are SGHVS and FQNEAQ. The CDR3 DNA reads as TGTGCCAGCAGCCCAAGAAGGGGAAGGTCCTACAATGAGCAGTTCTTC. As protein: CASSPRRGRSYNEQFF.

The V and J genes are TRBV19 and TRBJ2-5, with unresolved D. The CDR3 runs to 12 residues. The germline V and J ends were trimmed by 1 base and 5 bases, with 5 bases remaining between them. The germline V gene encodes CDR1 LNHDA and CDR2 SQIVND (reference sequence). The CDR3 reads CASSIGRETQYF. The CDR3 region has the DNA TGTGCCAGTAGTATAGGTCGGGAGACCCAGTACTTC. The full variable domain, with the rest looked up from reference TRBV19 and TRBJ2-5, is DGGITQSPKYLFRKEGQNVTLSCEQNLNHDAMYWYRQDPGQGLRLIYYSQIVNDFQKGDIAEGYSVSREKKESFPLTVTSAQKNPTAFYLCASSIGRETQYFGPGTRLLVL.

The CDR3 coding sequence is TGTGCCAGCAGTGTGGGACCGAACTACGAGCAGTACTTC. This codes for CASSVGPNYEQYF. The genes are TRBV2 and TRBJ2-7; D may match TRBD1 or TRBD2 (5 bases each). Germline V gene sequence: CDR1 SNHLY, CDR2 FYNNEI. This CDR3 spans 13 amino acids. V gave up 4 bases and J gave up 3 bases, with 10 bases separating them. Based on the CDR3 plus reference TRBV2 and TRBJ2-7, the full variable domain is EPEVTQTPSHQVTQMGQEVILRCVPISNHLYFYWYRQILGQKVEFLVSFYNNEISEKSEIFDDQFSVERPDGSNFTLKIRSTKLEDSAMYFCASSVGPNYEQYFGPGTRLTVT.

Written as DNA, the CDR3 is TGTGCCAGTACCGATCGGGGGAGTTGGAATGAAAAACTGTTTTTT. Its protein is CASTDRGSWNEKLFF. The chain recombines TRBV19 with TRBJ1-4; D possibly corresponds to TRBD1 (5 bases). Trimming cost V 7 bases and J 5 bases, with 17 bases left between them. From germline, CDR1 is LNHDA and CDR2 SQIVND (reference sequence). The length of the CDR3 is 15 residues.

This clone was recorded only once. The chain recombines TRBV5-5 with TRBJ2-1; D not certain. CDR3 length equals 12 residues. Trimming cost V 4 bases and J 8 bases, with 10 bases left between them. Germline CDR1 is SGHKS and CDR2 is YYEKEE (reference sequence). In nucleotides, the CDR3 is TGTGCCAGCAGCCAGGACGCCCATGAGCAGTTCTTC. Protein sequence: CASSQDAHEQFF.

The V call is TRBV4-2, the J call TRBJ2-4, with 10 positions matching TRBD1. Per germline, CDR1 LGHNA and CDR2 YNFKEQ. This CDR3 contains 18 residues. The junction had 5 bases not matched to a gene; V was cut back by 0 bases and J by 0 bases. The CDR3 DNA sequence: TGTGCCAGCAGCCAAGATAGCGACAGGGGGCTAGCCAAAAACATTCAGTACTTC. Translation gives CASSQDSDRGLAKNIQYF.

V usage is TRBV6-5 and J usage is TRBJ1-3; 8 bases match TRBD1. In germline, CDR1 is MNHEY, CDR2 SVGAGI. J lost 3 bases, V lost 7 bases, and 8 bases had no gene match. This CDR3 region has 15 residues. The CDR3 DNA sequence: TGTGCCAGCACTGTGGACAGGGCAGTTGGAAACACCATATATTTT. Translated: CASTVDRAVGNTIYF.

V usage is TRBV7-9 and J usage is TRBJ2-3; 7 bases fit TRBD2. The CDR3 runs to 16 residues. Germline V lookup: CDR1 SEHNR, CDR2 FQNEAQ (reference sequence). V shed 7 bases and J 4 bases; nucleotides not matched to a gene: 14. The CDR3 loop reads CASTGWRAGAPDTQYF. The CDR3, as DNA: TGTGCCAGCACGGGTTGGAGGGCGGGAGCCCCAGATACGCAGTATTTT.

The chain combines TRBV4-2 with TRBJ2-1; 11 bases agree with TRBD2. Trimming took 3 bases from V and 10 from J; bases not matched to a gene: 11. Germline values: CDR1 LGHNA, CDR2 YNFKEQ. This CDR3 is built from 16 residues. This CDR3 is CASSQVRLAGSMEQFF. CDR3 bases: TGTGCCAGCAGCCAGGTCAGACTAGCGGGGAGCATGGAGCAGTTCTTC.

V usage is TRBV9 and J usage is TRBJ1-2; 8 nucleotides align to TRBD1. Germline values: CDR1 SGDLS, CDR2 YYNGEE. The CDR3 sequence is 14 residues long. Trimming at V came to 4 bases and at J to 2 bases, leaving 4 bases not matched to a gene. The CDR3 nucleotides are TGTGCCAGCAGCCCACAGGGGGGAAACTATGGCTACACCTTC. It translates to CASSPQGGNYGYTF.

The chain recombines TRBV2 with TRBJ2-7; no clear D gene. The germline CDR1 and CDR2 sequences are SNHLY and FYNNEI. V lost 3 bases to trimming and J lost 6 bases, with 6 bases between them. This CDR3 contains 11 residues. The CDR3: CASSELREQYF. The CDR3, as DNA: TGTGCCAGCAGTGAGCTTCGCGAGCAGTACTTC.

This rearrangement joins TRBV7-3 to TRBJ1-1; 9 bases line up with TRBD1. Germline-derived CDR1 and CDR2 are SGHTA and FQGTGA. This CDR3 region has 13 residues. The V segment lost 5 bases and the J segment 7 bases; nucleotides outside the gene matches: 5. CDR3 in amino acids: CASSRDRVDEAFF. CDR3 sequence (DNA): TGTGCCAGCAGCCGGGACAGGGTGGATGAAGCTTTCTTT. The entire variable domain, with the rest obtained from reference TRBV7-3 and TRBJ1-1, is as follows: GAGVSQTPSNKVTEKGKYVELRCDPISGHTALYWYRQSLGQGPEFLIYFQGTGAADDSGLPNDRFFAVRPEGSVSTLKIQRTERGDSAVYLCASSRDRVDEAFFGQGTRLTVV.